This TCR beta chain was sequenced for a study of spatial heterogeneity in lung cancer. A single record per CDR3 protein comes from TCRdb applying MiXCR to the 5' RACE reads. The table shows over 50,000 distinct CDR3 sequences, with roughly 6.4% occurring only once. Time point given: sample taken at primary tumor resection. Germline V gene data show CDR1 as SGHRS and CDR2 as YFSETQ. Trimming shortened V by 0 bases and J by 2 bases, and 6 bases separated the two germline ends. The length of the CDR3 is 14 residues. The chain recombines TRBV5-1 with TRBJ1-5; D gene ambiguous. This clonotype was sampled from a female donor with early-stage non-small cell lung cancer. The specimen was PBMCs, collected at surgery. The CDR3: CASSLVAGNQPQHF. The CDR3 nucleotides read TGCGCCAGCAGCTTGGTTGCTGGCAATCAGCCCCAGCATTTT.